This T cell receptor beta chain was profiled in a study of cytomegalovirus exposure and HLA in healthy donors. About the research overall: Ancestry clustering placed 70% to 85% of some 400 genotyped donors in the Caucasian-associated cluster.

Regarding donors, all were healthy bone marrow donors. The CDR3 extends over 18 amino acids. Germline V gene lookup returns CDR1 MDHEN and CDR2 SYDVKM. Trimming removed 4 bases at V and 3 bases at J, with 23 bases between. The PCR was carried out with 60 Vbeta primers and 13 Jbeta primers. Assay used: immunoSEQ multiplex PCR; TCRdb lists only in-frame clones, some missing. The repertoire holds 93,000 or so clones, more than 75% seen once, with approximately 10% in the top ten. The chain is built from TRBV28 and TRBJ2-3, with D possibly matching TRBD2 (5 bases). The receptor was derived from a woman in her late teens or twenties in good health and CMV-seropositive. Sequencing used PBMCs. CDR3 residues: CASSSPIKQRYRTDTQYF. For the CDR3, the DNA is TGTGCCAGCAGTTCCCCGATCAAGCAGCGGTACCGTACAGATACGCAGTATTTT.